The present entry profiles one T cell receptor beta chain with its context. This sample was taken from a study of shared clonotypes between healthy human individuals. CD45RO-negative CD8 cells positively selected for CCR7 made up the naive population, which excluded terminally differentiated effector memory CD45RA+ cells. Germline values: CDR1 MNHNY, CDR2 SVGAGI (reference sequence). The CDR3 runs to 15 residues. V lost 5 bases and J 5 bases, leaving 19 bases between the germline ends. Generated by immunoSEQ multiplex PCR, the TCRdb table keeps only in-frame clones and is missing some. The table lists roughly 2.1 million clones, approximately 94% of them singletons.

J is TRBJ2-7 and V is TRBV6-6; D perhaps matches TRBD1 (6 bases). The sequenced sample was naive CD8+ T cells from PBMCs. The origin of this receptor is a man between 18 and 29 years old in good health. Some clones in this sample may be carry-over from other donors' samples. Here the CDR3 DNA reads TGTGCCAGCAGTGGAAGGCAAGGGGGAATCGACGAGCAGTACTTC. This codes for CASSGRQGGIDEQYF.